This T cell receptor beta chain emerged from a study of blood T cell repertoires in COVID-19. Study in general: Samples came from the United States, Italy and Spain, spanning acute and convalescent COVID-19.

Generated by immunoSEQ multiplex PCR, the TCRdb table keeps only in-frame clones and is missing some. The table includes roughly 200,000 clones, about 90% detected once. Germline CDR1 is MDHEN and CDR2 is SYDVKM. The CDR3 sequence is 15 residues long. J gave up 3 bases and V 7 bases, and 8 bases lay outside the gene matches. This clonotype was sampled from a man younger than 35 with active or convalescent COVID-19. This rearrangement joins TRBV28 to TRBJ1-2; 10 bases align to TRBD1. Sequencing was done on a sample of peripheral blood. CDR3 amino acids: CASKGGTGADYGYTF. CDR3 nucleotide sequence: TGTGCCAGCAAAGGGGGGACAGGGGCCGACTATGGCTACACCTTC.